Presented here are 8 T cell receptor beta chains from one specimen sequenced in a study of blood T cell repertoires in COVID-19. Generated by immunoSEQ multiplex PCR, the TCRdb table keeps only in-frame clones and is missing some. The sample shows tens of thousands of clones, around 84% of them seen only once. The source material was peripheral blood. Every receptor here comes from a man aged 45-60 years with active COVID-19.

This rearrangement joins TRBV7-9 to TRBJ1-4, with 9 bases identical to TRBD1. The CDR3 has 15 amino acids. Germline lookup yields CDR1 SEHNR and CDR2 FQNEAQ (reference sequence). The junction had 5 bases not matched to a gene; V was cut back by 4 bases and J by 5 bases. The CDR3 nucleotides read TGTGCCAGCAGCTCAGGGGACAGGGTCAATGAAAAACTGTTTTTT. This sequence encodes CASSSGDRVNEKLFF.

The chain recombines TRBV7-9 with TRBJ1-2; 10 bases match TRBD1. The junction had 0 bases not matched to a gene; V was cut back by 0 bases and J by 5 bases. From germline, CDR1 is SEHNR and CDR2 FQNEAQ (reference sequence). There are 14 residues in the CDR3. CDR3 sequence (DNA): TGTGCCAGCAGCTTAGCGGGACAGGGGTATGGCTACACCTTC. This codes for CASSLAGQGYGYTF.

The chain is built from TRBV6-5 and TRBJ1-3, with 7 bases that match TRBD1. The J segment lost 2 bases and the V segment lost 5 bases, leaving 3 bases of the junction unmatched. Looked up from germline, CDR1 is MNHEY and CDR2 is SVGAGI. This CDR3 is 14 amino acids long. The CDR3 region has the DNA TGTGCCAGCAGTAGAGGGACAGCTGGAAACACCATATATTTT. Amino acid sequence: CASSRGTAGNTIYF.

The genes are TRBV12-5 and TRBJ1-1; D is uncertain. This CDR3 is 13 amino acids long. CDR1 is LGHNT and CDR2 is FRNRAP in the germline V gene. Trimming took off 3 bases at V and 4 bases at J, with 9 bases between the two ends. DNA of the CDR3: TGTGCTAGTGGTTTCGGGGAATTCACTGAAGCTTTCTTT. The encoded protein is CASGFGEFTEAFF.

The chain has TRBV27 and TRBJ2-5; D might be TRBD1 (6 bases). The CDR3 extends over 14 amino acids. CDR1 MNHEY and CDR2 SMNVEV come from the germline V gene (reference sequence). V shed 5 bases and J shed 7 bases, with 17 bases lying between them. The CDR3 DNA reads TGTGCCAGCAGTCCCTCGGACAGCCACGGGACCCAGTACTTC. Translated: CASSPSDSHGTQYF.

V gene TRBV6-5 combines with J gene TRBJ1-2; D remains unclear. The CDR3 runs 13 residues. Trimming shortened V by 4 bases and J by 4 bases, and 10 bases separated the two germline ends. In germline, CDR1 is MNHEY, CDR2 SVGAGI. CDR3 protein: CASSSGLFYGYTF. The CDR3 nucleotides are TGTGCCAGCAGTTCCGGACTGTTCTATGGCTACACCTTC.

The V call is TRBV7-7, the J call TRBJ2-1; 9 bases match TRBD1. The junction had 15 bases not matched to a gene; V was cut back by 5 bases and J by 7 bases. The CDR3 covers 17 residues. Germline V CDR1 and CDR2: SSHAT, FNYEAQ (reference sequence). CDR3 in amino acids: CASSRGGERQGGNEQFF. The CDR3 DNA follows: TGTGCCAGCAGCCGCGGAGGCGAACGACAGGGGGGGAATGAGCAGTTCTTC.

The chain joins TRBV24-1 to TRBJ1-2; 9 nucleotides align to TRBD1. Trimming took 10 bases from V and 3 from J; bases not matched to a gene: 2. CDR1 and CDR2 (germline): KGHDR, SFDVKD. The length of the CDR3 is 12 residues. CDR3 sequence reads: CATGQGDYGYTF. The DNA of the CDR3 is TGTGCCACGGGACAGGGAGACTATGGCTACACCTTC.